This T cell receptor beta chain was identified during a study of T cell repertoires in cytomegalovirus infection. On the study more broadly: Public TCR beta signatures marked donors with CMV infection and the matching HLA. Study-level results: HLA-C-restricted CMV clonotypes gave the most frequent clonotype in two of eight donors.

This clonotype has only a few counts. Its specificity is not known. TCRdb itself ran the reads through MiXCR, one entry per CDR3 protein. This table has approximately 700,000 distinct CDR3 sequences, under 40% appearing once. The ends lost 8 bases at V and 1 base at J; junction bases unmatched: 23. Germline values: CDR1 MNHEY, CDR2 SVGEGT. The CDR3 sequence is 21 residues long. Source material: PBMCs. The chain recombines TRBV6-2 or TRBV6-3 with TRBJ2-7; 13 bases are a match to TRBD2. The receptor's source is a human donor in good health (CMV status not recorded). Some clones in this sample may be carry-over from other donors' samples. The CDR3 loop reads CASEGDTGTSGNDWGSYEQYF. The CDR3 DNA reads as TGTGCCAGCGAAGGGGATACCGGGACTAGCGGGAATGACTGGGGGTCCTACGAGCAGTACTTC.